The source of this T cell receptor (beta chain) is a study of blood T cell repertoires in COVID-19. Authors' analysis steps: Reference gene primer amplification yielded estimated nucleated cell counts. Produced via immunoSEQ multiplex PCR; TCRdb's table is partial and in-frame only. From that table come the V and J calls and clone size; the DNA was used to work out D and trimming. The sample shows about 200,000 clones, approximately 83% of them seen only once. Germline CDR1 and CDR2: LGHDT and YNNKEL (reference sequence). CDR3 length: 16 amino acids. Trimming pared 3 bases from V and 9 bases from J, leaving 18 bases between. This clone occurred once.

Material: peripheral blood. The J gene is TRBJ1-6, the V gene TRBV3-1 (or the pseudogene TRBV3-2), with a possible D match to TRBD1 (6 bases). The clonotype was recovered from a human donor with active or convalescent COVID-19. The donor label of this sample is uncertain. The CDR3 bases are TGTGCCAGCAGCCAGGTACTGGACAGAGACAGTTCACCCCTCCACTTT. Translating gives CASSQVLDRDSSPLHF.